This TCR beta chain was observed in a study of monozygotic twins with inflammatory bowel disease. Study-wide results and caveats: Researchers were unable to tell different T cell subtypes apart. Discordant twins showed the same repertoire similarity as concordant twins, possibly from limited power.

Reanalyzing the 5' RACE reads, TCRdb keeps one entry per CDR3 protein, without DNA. The sample totals about 450,000 distinct CDR3 sequences; its top ten clones hold 2% to 3%. From germline, CDR1 is SNHLY and CDR2 FYNNEI. The CDR3 runs 13 residues. After skipping T cell sorting, the authors isolated total RNA from whole blood. With regard to this clonotype: No antigen is known for it.

The sequencing sample was made of blood. This receptor was identified in a human donor with ulcerative colitis or Crohn's disease, or a healthy co-twin of an affected twin (not recorded which). The rearrangement joins TRBV2 to TRBJ2-3; with no DNA, the TCRdb D assignment of TRBD1 cannot be verified. CDR3 protein: CASSGQVAVTQYF.